The 8 T cell receptor beta chains presented below share a single source sample, sequenced in a study of T cell repertoires in ileal Crohn's disease. Using immunoSEQ multiplex PCR, the repertoire was profiled, and TCRdb retains in-frame clones only, with some absent. The sample includes 9,000 to 10,000 clones, 76% of them seen just once. Sequenced input: ileal tissue. These receptor sequences come from an adult with Crohn's disease.

The chain joins TRBV5-1 to TRBJ1-2; tentative D call: TRBD1 (5 bases). Germline assignment: CDR1 SGHRS and CDR2 YFSETQ. CDR3 length equals 13 residues. V was cut by 5 bases and J by 0 bases, with 8 bases left in between. Here the CDR3 DNA reads TGCGCCAGCAGTACACAGGCTAACTATGGCTACACCTTC. It codes for CASSTQANYGYTF.

This chain links TRBV29-1 with TRBJ2-1, with D possibly being TRBD2 (5 bases). CDR3 length: 15 residues. Trimming shortened V by 3 bases and J by 3 bases, and 15 bases separated the two germline ends. The germline CDR1 and CDR2 sequences are SQVTM and ANQGSEA. The DNA of the CDR3 is TGCAGCGTTGAGGTGGGAGTGCGGATCTACAATGAGCAGTTCTTC. It translates to CSVEVGVRIYNEQFF.

The chain carries TRBV7-3 and TRBJ2-7, with D possibly TRBD1 on 5 matching bases. Between the trimmed V and J ends, which lost 3 bases and 0 bases, there was a span of 15 bases. The CDR3 is 16 amino acids. Looked up from germline, CDR1 is SGHTA and CDR2 is FQGTGA. In nucleotides, the CDR3 is TGTGCCAGCAGCTTTGGATCGCGGCAGGGCTCCTACGAGCAGTACTTC. The encoded protein is CASSFGSRQGSYEQYF.

The chain uses TRBV5-1 and TRBJ2-5; 9 positions agree with TRBD1. The J call may be incorrect, as the DNA end agrees better with TRBJ2-7. Germline V gene data show CDR1 as SGHRS and CDR2 as YFSETQ. The CDR3 totals 15 residues. The CDR3 DNA reads as TGCGCCAGCAGCCCTGCGAATACAGGGGGCATCGAGCAGTACTTC. Translation gives CASSPANTGGIEQYF.

V gene TRBV27 combines with J gene TRBJ2-3, with D possibly being TRBD1 (5 bases). Trimming took 2 bases from V and 4 from J, leaving 10 bases between them. The germline CDR1 and CDR2 sequences are MNHEY and SMNVEV (reference sequence). This CDR3 region has 14 residues. The CDR3 here is CASSLQGFADTQYF. CDR3 coding DNA: TGTGCCAGCAGTTTACAGGGCTTCGCAGATACGCAGTATTTT.

The chain joins TRBV2 to TRBJ2-1, with 8 positions matching TRBD1. From germline, CDR1 is SNHLY and CDR2 FYNNEI. Trimming removed 6 bases from V and 5 bases from J; junction bases left unmatched: 3. The CDR3 is 13 residues long. CDR3 nucleotide sequence: TGTGCCAGCAGGGCGACAGGGGACAATGAGCAGTTCTTC. Amino acids: CASRATGDNEQFF.

The CDR3 loop reads CAWSVVDRGTYEQYF. In DNA form, the CDR3 reads TGTGCCTGGAGTGTCGTCGATCGCGGTACCTACGAGCAGTACTTC. This sequence joins TRBV30 and TRBJ2-7; D ambiguous. V lost 0 bases and J lost 2, with 14 bases in between. The CDR3 is 15 residues long. Germline V gives CDR1 GTSNPN, CDR2 SVGIG (reference sequence).

This clone was seen more than once but under ten times. The chain combines TRBV7-8 with TRBJ1-2, with TRBD1 as a possible D gene (5 bases). Germline values: CDR1 SGHVS, CDR2 FQNEAQ. V was clipped by 5 bases and J by 0 bases, with 13 bases between them. There are 15 residues in the CDR3. The CDR3: CASSPISTANYGYTF. CDR3 DNA: TGTGCCAGCAGCCCCATATCGACAGCTAACTATGGCTACACCTTC. The variable domain in full, completed from reference TRBV7-8 and TRBJ1-2, reads GAGVSQSPRYKVAKRGQDVALRCDPISGHVSLFWYQQALGQGPEFLTYFQNEAQLDKSGLPSDRFFAERPEGSVSTLKIQRTQQEDSAVYLCASSPISTANYGYTFGSGTRLTVV.